What follows are 29 T cell receptor beta chains derived from one specimen sequenced in a study of shared clonotypes between healthy human individuals. Produced via immunoSEQ multiplex PCR; TCRdb's table is partial and in-frame only. The sample contains approximately 1,500,000 clones, 95% to 99% of which appear only once. Specimen: naive CD4+ T cells sorted from blood. Subset described: CD45RA+ positively selected. These receptors originate from a man aged 25-45 years in good health.

This sequence joins TRBV23-1 and TRBJ1-5, with 11 bases lining up with TRBD1. TRBV23-1 is given ORF status, its function remaining uncertain. V lost 8 bases, J lost 2 bases, and 17 bases stayed unmatched. The CDR3 contains 19 residues. For the CDR3, the DNA is TGCGCCAGCCAACACAATCGGGACAGGGGGGAGTGTGGCAATCAGCCCCAGCATTTT. This sequence encodes CASQHNRDRGECGNQPQHF.

V and J are TRBV11-3 and TRBJ2-3; 7 nucleotides align to TRBD1. V lost 5 bases and J lost 2; bases outside the gene matches: 4. The germline CDR1 and CDR2 sequences are SGHNT and YENEEA. CDR3 length equals 14 residues. CDR3 nucleotide sequence: TGTGCCAGCAGCCGGGACAGTCCCACAGATACGCAGTATTTT. It translates to CASSRDSPTDTQYF.

The table lists this clone with a count of one. The chain carries TRBV6-5 and TRBJ2-5; no clear D gene. Trimming removed 0 bases at V and 1 base at J, with 9 bases between. Germline lookup yields CDR1 MNHEY and CDR2 SVGAGI. The CDR3 contains 15 residues. In DNA form, the CDR3 reads TGTGCCAGCAGTTACTCGGCACACAGCCAAGAGACCCAGTACTTC. This encodes CASSYSAHSQETQYF.

The V and J genes are TRBV5-5 and TRBJ2-6; D may be TRBD1 or TRBD2 (5 bases each). Germline V lookup: CDR1 SGHKS, CDR2 YYEKEE (reference sequence). Trimming pared 1 base from V and 4 bases from J, leaving 15 bases between. This CDR3 is 17 amino acids long. The CDR3 DNA is TGTGCCAGCAGCTTGCCGGGACGCACCTCGGGGGCCAACGTCCTGACTTTC. It is translated as CASSLPGRTSGANVLTF.

The V and J genes are TRBV28 and TRBJ2-1; 9 nucleotides match TRBD2. The V gene's germline CDR1 is MDHEN and CDR2 SYDVKM. The CDR3 length is 17 residues. V lost 6 bases, J lost 4 bases, and 13 bases stayed unmatched. The CDR3 region has the DNA TGTGCCAGCAGGTTCTCGTCTAGCGGGATTCATTACAATGAGCAGTTCTTC. The encoded protein is CASRFSSSGIHYNEQFF.

J is TRBJ1-4 and V is TRBV6-6; D is unclear. CDR1 MNHNY and CDR2 SVGAGI come from the germline V gene (reference sequence). The V end lost 5 bases, the J end lost 5 bases, and 9 bases lay between the germline ends. CDR3 length: 13 residues. CDR3 coding DNA: TGTGCCAGCAGTACCCGGACGAATGAAAAACTGTTTTTT. Amino acid sequence: CASSTRTNEKLFF.

The chain is built from TRBV4-1 and TRBJ2-7; 7 bases fit TRBD1. CDR3 length: 12 amino acids. J gave up 6 bases and V 5 bases, and 4 bases lay outside the gene matches. Germline values: CDR1 MGHRA, CDR2 YSYEKL. The CDR3 bases are TGCGCCAGCAGCTCGACAGGGTTCGAGCAGTACTTC. It codes for CASSSTGFEQYF.

V and J are TRBV7-9 and TRBJ2-4; TRBD2 aligns across 10 bases. The CDR3 extends over 17 amino acids. From germline, CDR1 is SEHNR and CDR2 FQNEAQ (reference sequence). With V trimmed by 5 bases and J by 0 bases, 7 bases remained unmatched. CDR3 sequence (DNA): TGTGCCAGCAGCCGAGGACTAGCGGAAAAAGCCAAAAACATTCAGTACTTC. The encoded protein is CASSRGLAEKAKNIQYF. Full variable domain (missing parts from reference TRBV7-9 and TRBJ2-4): DTGVSQNPRHKITKRGQNVTFRCDPISEHNRLYWYRQTLGQGPEFLTYFQNEAQLEKSRLLSDRFSAERPKGSFSTLEIQRTEQGDSAMYLCASSRGLAEKAKNIQYFGAGTRLSVL.

The chain joins TRBV7-2 to TRBJ2-1, with 10 bases fitting TRBD2. V lost 1 base and J lost 2; bases outside the gene matches: 2. The CDR3 length is 16 residues. Germline values: CDR1 SGHTA, CDR2 FQGNSA. The CDR3 coding sequence is TGTGCCAGCAGCTTAGAAGGACTAGCGGCCTACAATGAGCAGTTCTTC. Protein sequence: CASSLEGLAAYNEQFF.

The chain recombines TRBV7-2 with TRBJ1-5; D uncertain. The CDR3 runs to 16 residues. The germline V and J ends were trimmed by 1 base and 4 bases, with 14 bases remaining between them. Germline-derived CDR1 and CDR2 are SGHTA and FQGNSA. Here the CDR3 reads CASSLDSGRSNQPQHF. CDR3 bases: TGTGCCAGCAGCTTAGATAGCGGAAGGTCTAATCAGCCCCAGCATTTT.

This chain connects TRBV7-9 to TRBJ2-7; D is undetermined. V gave up 5 bases and J gave up 5 bases, with 10 bases separating them. The CDR3 is 12 amino acids. Germline V gene data show CDR1 as SEHNR and CDR2 as FQNEAQ (reference sequence). The CDR3 loop reads CASSPATNEQYF. CDR3 in DNA: TGTGCCAGCAGCCCTGCTACTAACGAGCAGTACTTC.

V is TRBV7-9 and J is TRBJ1-2; a possible D gene is TRBD1 (6 bases). The V and J ends lost 1 base and 5 bases respectively, with 11 bases between them. Germline V gene data show CDR1 as SEHNR and CDR2 as FQNEAQ (reference sequence). CDR3 size: 14 residues. CDR3 bases: TGTGCCAGCAGCTTAGGAACAGGGCGGTATGGCTACACCTTC. It yields the protein CASSLGTGRYGYTF.

This chain uses TRBV21-1 with TRBJ1-4. TRBV21-1 is a recognized pseudogene. CDR3 length equals 15 residues. This CDR3 is CASSKRRDFNEKLFF. The CDR3 DNA reads as TGTGCCAGCAGCAAACGACGGGATTTTAATGAAAAACTGTTTTTT.

V usage is TRBV9 and J usage is TRBJ2-7, with 10 bases matching TRBD2. Trimming cost V 2 bases and J 6 bases; bases outside gene matches: 5. Germline lookup yields CDR1 SGDLS and CDR2 YYNGEE. The CDR3 sequence is 14 residues long. CDR3: CASSVSGTSAEQYF. The CDR3 coding sequence is TGTGCCAGCAGCGTTTCCGGGACTAGCGCCGAGCAGTACTTC.

This clone was counted between two and nine times. The chain uses TRBV18 and TRBJ1-5; TRBD1 is a possible D gene (6 bases). Germline CDR1 and CDR2: KGHSH and LQKENI. Trimming took 4 bases from V and 3 from J, leaving 10 bases between them. This CDR3 is 14 amino acids long. This CDR3 reads CASSLDRYNQPQHF. CDR3 coding DNA: TGTGCCAGCTCACTCGACAGGTACAATCAGCCCCAGCATTTT.

This chain links TRBV6-5 with TRBJ2-7, with TRBD1 matching over 11 bases. The germline CDR1 and CDR2 sequences are MNHEY and SVGAGI. V lost 2 bases, J lost 5 bases, and 2 bases stayed unmatched. The CDR3 is 14 residues long. CDR3 in amino acids: CASSYGTGGDEQYF. The CDR3 DNA follows: TGTGCCAGCAGTTACGGGACAGGGGGAGACGAGCAGTACTTC.

This clone was picked up one time. The chain employs TRBV27 and TRBJ2-2, with a tentative D call TRBD2 (6 bases). Trimming pared 3 bases from V and 4 bases from J, leaving 18 bases between. This CDR3 contains 17 residues. CDR1 and CDR2 from the germline V gene are MNHEY and SMNVEV (reference sequence). In DNA, the CDR3 is TGTGCCAGCAGTTTGTCGATGGTTGGGGGGATCACCGGGGAGCTGTTTTTT. This gives the protein CASSLSMVGGITGELFF.

The chain uses TRBV10-3 and TRBJ2-7; no reliable D call. The length of the CDR3 is 12 residues. V was shortened by 2 bases and J by 6 bases, with 8 bases between the two germline ends. Germline V gives CDR1 ENHRY, CDR2 SYGVKD. Here the CDR3 DNA reads TGTGCCATCAGTGAGCGTCAGAGCGAGCAGTACTTC. The encoded protein is CAISERQSEQYF.

Concerning this clone: One end of the junction does not line up with germline, which may come from a read error. The chain recombines TRBV7-2 with TRBJ1-1, with D possibly TRBD1 on 5 matching bases. The germline V gene encodes CDR1 SGHTA and CDR2 FQGNSA. The CDR3 is made up of 14 amino acids. CDR3 sequence: CASILGTTNTEAFF. CDR3 DNA: TGTGCCAGCATCTTAGGGACGACGAACACTGAAGCTTTCTTT.

The gene calls are TRBV28 and TRBJ1-2; D call uncertain. Germline-derived CDR1 and CDR2 are MDHEN and SYDVKM. V was trimmed by 6 bases and J by 3 bases, leaving 11 bases between them. CDR3 length equals 13 residues. This CDR3 is CASSLTIYYGYTF. The CDR3 DNA reads as TGTGCCAGCAGCCTGACAATTTACTATGGCTACACCTTC.

The gene calls are TRBV7-9 and TRBJ2-1, with D perhaps matching TRBD1 or TRBD2 (6 bases each). The CDR3 has 14 residues. The germline CDR1 and CDR2 sequences are SEHNR and FQNEAQ (reference sequence). The V end lost 1 base, the J end lost 5 bases, and 9 bases lay between the germline ends. Here the CDR3 DNA reads TGTGCCAGCAGCTTAGTCGGGGGCGACAATGAGCAGTTCTTC. Encoded protein: CASSLVGGDNEQFF. The whole variable domain, filled in from reference TRBV7-9 and TRBJ2-1, reads DTGVSQNPRHKITKRGQNVTFRCDPISEHNRLYWYRQTLGQGPEFLTYFQNEAQLEKSRLLSDRFSAERPKGSFSTLEIQRTEQGDSAMYLCASSLVGGDNEQFFGPGTRLTVL.

The V and J genes are TRBV5-4 and TRBJ1-2, with D hard to call. CDR1 is SGHNT, CDR2 YYREEE, per germline (reference sequence). The CDR3 consists of 14 residues. Trimming took off 1 base at V and 0 bases at J, with 7 bases between the two ends. The CDR3 is CASSLQLANYGYTF. The CDR3, as DNA: TGTGCCAGCAGCTTGCAGCTTGCTAACTATGGCTACACCTTC.

The chain carries TRBV7-9 and TRBJ2-3; 14 bases are shared with TRBD2. The CDR3 is made up of 17 amino acids. Germline CDR1 and CDR2: SEHNR and FQNEAQ (reference sequence). J lost 4 bases, V lost 4 bases, and 7 bases had no gene match. CDR3 in amino acids: CASSYSGLAGVSDTQYF. Written as DNA, the CDR3 is TGTGCCAGCAGCTACTCGGGACTAGCGGGAGTCTCAGATACGCAGTATTTT.

On this clone itself: Additional DNA sequences in this sample encode the identical CDR3. The V call is TRBV29-1, the J call TRBJ1-2; D might be TRBD1 (6 bases). The CDR3 loop spans 11 amino acids. Trimming left V 6 bases short and J 2 bases short, with 7 bases between. Looked up from germline, CDR1 is SQVTM and CDR2 is ANQGSEA. Here the CDR3 DNA reads TGCAGCGTCGGACAGAACTATGGCTACACCTTC. Protein sequence: CSVGQNYGYTF.

This chain joins TRBV27 and TRBJ2-5; TRBD1 matches 8 bases. Germline CDR1 MNHEY, CDR2 SMNVEV (reference sequence). CDR3 length: 17 amino acids. The V and J ends lost 3 bases and 2 bases, in that order; junction bases with no gene match: 11. CDR3 nucleotide sequence: TGTGCCAGCAGTTTGCTGCTAGACCGGACAGGGCAAGAGACCCAGTACTTC. This gives the protein CASSLLLDRTGQETQYF.

The rearrangement joins TRBV6-5 to TRBJ2-2, with 10 bases that match TRBD1. CDR3 length equals 15 residues. Germline V gives CDR1 MNHEY, CDR2 SVGAGI. V was pared by 6 bases and J by 2 bases, with 3 bases of the junction left unmatched. The CDR3 protein is CASSMTGGNTGELFF. The DNA for the CDR3 is TGTGCCAGCAGCATGACAGGGGGCAACACCGGGGAGCTGTTTTTT.

The chain combines TRBV29-1 with TRBJ2-1; 11 bases are shared with TRBD2. The V gene's germline CDR1 is SQVTM and CDR2 ANQGSEA. Trimming took 4 bases from V and 6 from J; bases not matched to a gene: 14. The CDR3 runs 17 residues. CDR3 region: CSVGPRFSGRAGNEQFF. As DNA, the CDR3 is TGCAGCGTTGGACCCCGTTTTAGCGGGAGGGCCGGCAATGAGCAGTTCTTC.

This rearrangement joins TRBV19 to TRBJ1-5; TRBD1 might be the D (5 bases). Looked up from germline, CDR1 is LNHDA and CDR2 is SQIVND (reference sequence). CDR3 length: 13 residues. The V and J ends lost 7 bases and 9 bases respectively, with 16 bases between them. DNA for the CDR3: TGTGCCAGTACTGGGGCTCCCGAGGGGCCCCAGCATTTT. It encodes CASTGAPEGPQHF.

This chain links TRBV14 with TRBJ2-1, with TRBD1 matching 8 bases. CDR1 SGHDN and CDR2 FVKESK come from the germline V gene. The length of the CDR3 is 14 residues. Trimming cost V 3 bases and J 3 bases; bases outside gene matches: 1. Written as DNA, the CDR3 is TGTGCCAGCAGCCAGGACAGGGTCTACAATGAGCAGTTCTTC. Its translation is CASSQDRVYNEQFF.